Presented here are 16 T cell receptor beta chains from one specimen sequenced in a study of cytomegalovirus exposure and HLA in healthy donors. Use of 60 Vbeta and 13 Jbeta primers characterized the PCR. Sequencing used immunoSEQ multiplex PCR; TCRdb keeps in-frame clones, though not all of them. The repertoire holds roughly 200,000 clones, with over 65% as singletons. Sequencing used PBMCs. The receptor source for this set is a man between 60 and 70 years old in good health and CMV-seronegative.

The chain uses TRBV28 and TRBJ2-7, with D unclear. The CDR3 consists of 12 residues. Trimming removed 6 bases at V and 1 base at J, with 7 bases between. Per germline, CDR1 MDHEN and CDR2 SYDVKM. The chain's CDR3 is CASRSHSYEQYF. DNA of the CDR3: TGTGCCAGCAGATCACATTCCTACGAGCAGTACTTC.

The J gene is TRBJ2-7, the V gene TRBV6-1; TRBD2 might be the D (5 bases). Trimming stripped 2 bases from V and 9 bases from J, with 14 bases between. The CDR3 extends over 13 amino acids. Germline CDR1 MNHNS, CDR2 SASEGT. The CDR3 DNA is TGTGCCAGCAGTGAATCGGGATCTCGCTCGCAGTACTTC. Protein: CASSESGSRSQYF.

This clone showed up just once. V usage is TRBV9 and J usage is TRBJ1-3; tentatively, D is TRBD1 (5 bases). The CDR3 runs 16 residues. Germline assignment: CDR1 SGDLS and CDR2 YYNGEE. V was shortened by 4 bases and J by 2 bases, with 16 bases between the two germline ends. The CDR3 nucleotides read TGTGCCAGCAGCCCTCAAGGAAGGGGTACTGGAAACACCATATATTTT. The encoded protein is CASSPQGRGTGNTIYF. The full variable domain, in which reference TRBV9 and TRBJ1-3 provide the parts outside the CDR3, is DSGVTQTPKHLITATGQRVTLRCSPRSGDLSVYWYQQSLDQGLQFLIQYYNGEERAKGNILERFSAQQFPDLHSELNLSSLELGDSALYFCASSPQGRGTGNTIYFGEGSWLTVV.

The chain employs TRBV28 and TRBJ1-5; 9 bases match TRBD1. The germline V gene encodes CDR1 MDHEN and CDR2 SYDVKM. V was clipped by 7 bases and J by 10 bases; unmatched bases: 11. CDR3 length: 14 amino acids. CDR3 protein: CASTTQGALCPQHF. CDR3 DNA sequence: TGTGCCAGCACCACACAGGGGGCCCTATGCCCCCAGCATTTT.

The genes are TRBV6-5 and TRBJ1-3; D ambiguous. Germline values: CDR1 MNHEY, CDR2 SVGAGI. The CDR3 extends over 13 amino acids. Trimming pared 8 bases from V and 6 bases from J, leaving 14 bases between. CDR3 in amino acids: CASQVAPQNTIYF. CDR3 in DNA: TGTGCCAGCCAAGTGGCACCCCAAAACACCATATATTTT.

CDR3 nucleotides: TGTGCCATCAGTGAAGACAGGGGTCAGCCCCAGCATTTT. This codes for CAISEDRGQPQHF. The rearrangement joins TRBV10-3 to TRBJ1-5, with 8 nucleotides matching TRBD1. Trimming took 3 bases from V and 6 from J; bases not matched to a gene: 1. The CDR3 contains 13 residues. In germline, CDR1 is ENHRY, CDR2 SYGVKD.

Written as DNA, the CDR3 is TGTGCCAGCAGCTTAGCGCGGACAGGGGGGACCTACGAGCAGTACTTC. Translating it yields CASSLARTGGTYEQYF. The genes are TRBV13 and TRBJ2-7; 10 bases are shared with TRBD1. The CDR3 is 16 residues long. The trim removed 1 base at V and 2 bases at J, leaving 5 bases unmatched. Germline-derived CDR1 and CDR2 are PRHDT and FYEKMQ (reference sequence).

V gene TRBV2 combines with J gene TRBJ1-1; D remains unclear. The V and J ends lost 7 bases and 4 bases respectively, with 13 bases between them. The CDR3 sequence is 13 residues long. Germline V gene sequence: CDR1 SNHLY, CDR2 FYNNEI. This CDR3 reads CASILKRGTEAFF. As DNA, the CDR3 is TGTGCCAGCATTCTAAAACGTGGCACTGAAGCTTTCTTT.

V is TRBV6-5 and J is TRBJ2-1; TRBD2 aligns across 11 bases. The CDR3 runs 13 residues. The germline gives CDR1 MNHEY, CDR2 SVGAGI. The V segment lost 7 bases and the J segment 10 bases; nucleotides outside the gene matches: 6. CDR3 sequence: CASKASGGREQFF. The CDR3 region has the DNA TGTGCCAGCAAGGCTAGCGGGGGGCGGGAGCAGTTCTTC.

This chain joins TRBV19 and TRBJ1-6; 9 positions agree with TRBD1. Germline V CDR1 and CDR2: LNHDA, SQIVND (reference sequence). V shed 4 bases and J 7 bases; nucleotides not matched to a gene: 5. This CDR3 contains 15 residues. As DNA, the CDR3 is TGTGCCAGTAGTACCGGGACAGGGCTCAATTCACCCCTCCACTTT. This encodes CASSTGTGLNSPLHF.

V is TRBV9 and J is TRBJ2-3; 12 bases match TRBD2. The junction had 8 bases not matched to a gene; V was cut back by 1 base and J by 5 bases. This CDR3 region has 17 residues. Per germline, CDR1 SGDLS and CDR2 YYNGEE. The CDR3 here is CASSVHRTSGNRDTQYF. CDR3 nucleotides: TGTGCCAGCAGCGTACACCGGACTAGCGGGAATCGAGATACGCAGTATTTT.

This chain uses TRBV19 with TRBJ2-5; 7 bases match TRBD2. V shed 6 bases and J 7 bases; nucleotides not matched to a gene: 17. Germline CDR1 is LNHDA and CDR2 is SQIVND (reference sequence). This CDR3 is built from 16 residues. The CDR3 DNA follows: TGTGCCAGTAGCTCAACCCCGGCTAGCGGAACGGGGACCCAGTACTTC. This encodes CASSSTPASGTGTQYF.

This rearrangement joins TRBV5-1 to TRBJ1-3; TRBD1 might be the D (6 bases). The CDR3 totals 17 residues. CDR1 is SGHRS, CDR2 YFSETQ, per germline. The V end lost 3 bases, the J end lost 2 bases, and 18 bases lay between the germline ends. The CDR3 region has the DNA TGCGCCAGCAGCTCCGAAGGGGGGGTGCCCGCTGGAAACACCATATATTTT. Translated, it gives CASSSEGGVPAGNTIYF.

This clone was recorded once. Relative to the germline gene, one junction end is altered; a read error may explain this. V is TRBV2 and J is TRBJ1-4; 12 bases fit TRBD1. The CDR3 covers 13 residues. CDR1 and CDR2 from the germline V gene are SNHLY and FYNNEI. CDR3 sequence reads: CASSEGTGGVPGF. The DNA for the CDR3 is TGTGCCAGCAGCGAAGGGACAGGGGGCGTCCCGGGTTTT.

The V call is TRBV11-1, the J call TRBJ2-7, with TRBD2 matching over 7 bases. J gave up 2 bases and V 1 base, and 2 bases lay outside the gene matches. Germline V CDR1 and CDR2: SGHAT, FQDESV (reference sequence). The CDR3 consists of 14 residues. CDR3 amino acids: CASSLGGGPYEQYF. As DNA, the CDR3 is TGTGCCAGCAGCTTAGGGGGGGGACCCTACGAGCAGTACTTC. Looking up the rest from reference TRBV11-1 and TRBJ2-7 gives the full variable domain: EAEVAQSPRYKITEKSQAVAFWCDPISGHATLYWYRQILGQGPELLVQFQDESVVDDSQLPKDRFSAERLKGVDSTLKIQPAELGDSAMYLCASSLGGGPYEQYFGPGTRLTVT.

The chain couples TRBV6-6 to TRBJ2-3; 9 bases map to TRBD2. The CDR3 runs to 16 residues. Germline V gene sequence: CDR1 MNHNY, CDR2 SVGAGI (reference sequence). The trim removed 5 bases at V and 3 bases at J, leaving 9 bases unmatched. The CDR3 reads CASSRISGRGTDTQYF. CDR3 in DNA: TGTGCCAGCAGTCGCATTAGCGGGAGAGGGACAGATACGCAGTATTTT.